The 23 T cell receptor beta chains in this list originate from one sample, sequenced in a study of T-cell reconstitution after alpha-beta-depleted transplantation in children. Unique molecular identifiers were used to barcode this TCRbeta library. TCRdb called the PCR reads again in MiXCR, with one record for every CDR3 protein. Of approximately 120,000 distinct CDR3 sequences listed, about 9.6% are singletons. The sample was PBMCs, mostly from graft donor cells, taken 180 days after TCRalphabeta/CD19-depleted stem cell transplant. The source is a girl under three years old who had a stem cell transplant for combined immunodeficiency, so the T cells may come from the graft donor.

This clonotype was seen a handful of times. At one end the junction does not follow the germline gene, possibly because of a read error. V is TRBV6-5 and J is TRBJ1-2; a weak D match, TRBD1 (5 bases). The CDR3 covers 13 residues. Germline V gives CDR1 MNHEY, CDR2 SVGAGI. CDR3 DNA sequence: TGTGCCAGCAGTTACGGGGGTGTTGGCCTCCTTTTCTTC. Its protein is CASSYGGVGLLFF.

This clonotype occurred a few times. The rearrangement links TRBV20-1 to TRBJ2-5; D ambiguous. The germline V gene encodes CDR1 DFQATT and CDR2 SNEGSKA (reference sequence). Trimming stripped 0 bases from V and 5 bases from J, with 10 bases between. This CDR3 is built from 13 residues. The DNA of the CDR3 is TGCAGTGCTAGAGATCGGCAGTGGGAGACCCAGTACTTC. It yields the protein CSARDRQWETQYF.

The V gene is TRBV6-5, the J gene TRBJ2-7; 7 bases fit TRBD1. J lost 4 bases, V lost 2 bases, and 5 bases had no gene match. Germline CDR1 is MNHEY and CDR2 is SVGAGI. The CDR3 spans 14 residues. The chain's CDR3 is CASSYRDRSYEQYF. The CDR3, as DNA: TGTGCCAGCAGTTACAGGGACAGAAGTTACGAGCAGTACTTC.

As to this clonotype: Relative to the germline gene, one junction end is altered; a read error may explain this. The rearrangement links TRBV6-1 to TRBJ1-5; D uncertain. Germline CDR1 reads MNHNS; CDR2 reads SASEGT. This CDR3 spans 14 amino acids. The CDR3 loop reads CASSKAAVGQPQHF. In nucleotides, the CDR3 is TGTGCCAGCAGTAAAGCTGCGGTAGGGCAGCCCCAGCATTTT.

Comment on this clonotype: A read error may account for a junction end that differs from germline. This sequence joins TRBV12-3 or TRBV12-4 and TRBJ2-5, with 14 bases fitting TRBD2. The CDR3 covers 16 residues. CDR3 region: CASSLATSGGEETHYF. CDR3 DNA sequence: TGTGCCAGCAGTTTAGCGACTAGCGGGGGGGAAGAGACCCATTACTTC.

This clonotype was seen ten or more times. The J gene is TRBJ2-7, the V gene TRBV20-1; 8 positions match TRBD1. V was pared by 0 bases and J by 2 bases, with 6 bases of the junction left unmatched. The germline V gene has CDR1 DFQATT and CDR2 SNEGSKA (reference sequence). The CDR3 runs 15 residues. CDR3 in amino acids: CSARDPGQGTYEQYF. The CDR3 DNA reads TGCAGTGCTAGAGATCCCGGACAGGGCACCTACGAGCAGTACTTC.

The J gene is TRBJ2-1, the V gene TRBV29-1; D possibly corresponds to TRBD1 (6 bases). V lost 2 bases to trimming and J lost 7 bases, with 15 bases between them. The CDR3 extends over 14 amino acids. Per germline, CDR1 SQVTM and CDR2 ANQGSEA. CDR3 sequence reads: CSVERSAGVNEQFF. The CDR3 DNA reads TGCAGCGTTGAAAGGTCGGCAGGGGTGAATGAGCAGTTCTTC.

The sample holds a few counts of this clonotype. The genes are TRBV9 and TRBJ2-7; tentative D call: TRBD1 (6 bases). This CDR3 is 14 amino acids long. The V and J ends lost 3 bases and 2 bases respectively, with 12 bases between them. Germline CDR1 is SGDLS and CDR2 is YYNGEE. The CDR3 nucleotides are TGTGCCAGCAGCGCCTGGGGACATGCCTACGAGCAGTACTTC. It is translated as CASSAWGHAYEQYF.

V usage is TRBV20-1 and J usage is TRBJ2-5, with D possibly being TRBD2 (7 bases). The V gene lost 3 bases and the J gene lost 5 bases, with 16 bases spanning the gap. This CDR3 region has 14 residues. Germline CDR1 is DFQATT and CDR2 is SNEGSKA (reference sequence). CDR3 loop: CSASYREGGETQYF. CDR3 bases: TGCAGTGCTAGTTACAGGGAGGGAGGCGAGACCCAGTACTTC.

The chain combines TRBV7-2 with TRBJ2-3, with D possibly matching TRBD2 (6 bases). The CDR3 consists of 18 residues. Germline values: CDR1 SGHTA, CDR2 FQGNSA. V gave up 2 bases and J gave up 0 bases, with 18 bases separating them. Here the CDR3 reads CASSLRLASRASTDTQYF. DNA of the CDR3: TGTGCCAGCAGCTTAAGGCTAGCGTCTCGTGCTAGCACAGATACGCAGTATTTT.

The rearrangement joins TRBV20-1 to TRBJ1-6; D is perhaps TRBD1 (6 bases). Germline CDR1 DFQATT, CDR2 SNEGSKA (reference sequence). The CDR3 runs to 12 residues. Trimming stripped 6 bases from V and 11 bases from J, with 14 bases between. CDR3 protein: CSAPDSSAPLHF. The CDR3 DNA reads TGCAGTGCCCCGGACAGTTCGGCACCCCTCCACTTT.

The rearrangement uses TRBV7-9 and TRBJ2-5; 15 nucleotides match TRBD2. The CDR3 runs 15 residues. Germline-derived CDR1 and CDR2 are SEHNR and FQNEAQ (reference sequence). V lost 3 bases to trimming and J lost 5 bases; unmatched junction nucleotides: 1. The CDR3 region is CASSLGLAGGETQYF. The CDR3 DNA reads as TGTGCCAGCAGCTTGGGACTAGCGGGAGGTGAGACCCAGTACTTC.

This clonotype was detected only a few times. The gene calls are TRBV18 and TRBJ2-7; D not certain. The CDR3 has 13 residues. CDR1 is KGHSH, CDR2 LQKENI, per germline. V was trimmed by 3 bases and J by 2 bases, leaving 8 bases between them. The CDR3 here is CASSPSRTYEQYF. The DNA of the CDR3 is TGTGCCAGCTCACCTAGCAGGACCTACGAGCAGTACTTC.

This clonotype was seen only a few times. V usage is TRBV29-1 and J usage is TRBJ2-7; no firm D call. CDR1 is SQVTM, CDR2 ANQGSEA, per germline. The CDR3 sequence is 11 residues long. V was shortened by 6 bases and J by 0 bases, with 6 bases between the two germline ends. The CDR3 region is CSVSFSYEQYF. The CDR3 coding sequence is TGCAGCGTGAGCTTCTCCTACGAGCAGTACTTC.

The rearrangement uses TRBV10-3 and TRBJ2-1; 8 nucleotides match TRBD1. The CDR3 has 16 amino acids. The germline V gene has CDR1 ENHRY and CDR2 SYGVKD. The V segment lost 2 bases and the J segment 6 bases; nucleotides outside the gene matches: 9. The CDR3 DNA is TGTGCCATCAGTGAGATGTGGGACAGGAAGACCAATGAGCAGTTCTTC. Protein: CAISEMWDRKTNEQFF.

This clonotype has ten or more counts. This chain joins TRBV18 and TRBJ2-7; D possibly corresponds to TRBD2 (6 bases). Germline-derived CDR1 and CDR2 are KGHSH and LQKENI. The CDR3 contains 12 residues. Trimming left V 6 bases short and J 9 bases short, with 15 bases between. The CDR3 DNA sequence: TGTGCCAGCTCGCGGGACCTGATGGGGCAGTACTTC. This translates into CASSRDLMGQYF.

This clonotype has a handful of counts. The V gene is TRBV5-1, the J gene TRBJ1-1; tentative D call: TRBD1 (6 bases). The germline V and J ends were trimmed by 2 bases and 3 bases, with 17 bases remaining between them. Germline CDR1 reads SGHRS; CDR2 reads YFSETQ. The CDR3 has 16 amino acids. In nucleotides, the CDR3 is TGCGCCAGCAGCTTCCGAAACAGGGCTCTGCACACTGAAGCTTTCTTT. Translating gives CASSFRNRALHTEAFF.

This chain uses TRBV7-2 with TRBJ2-5, with D possibly being TRBD2 (8 bases). CDR1 is SGHTA and CDR2 is FQGNSA in the germline V gene. The V end was cut by 5 bases, the J end by 5 bases, with 15 bases between. CDR3 size: 14 residues. CDR3 loop: CASSPGGLGETQYF. CDR3 in DNA: TGTGCCAGCAGCCCAGGGGGACTAGGGGAGACCCAGTACTTC.

This clonotype was seen a handful of times. The chain has TRBV7-8 and TRBJ1-5, with 8 bases matching TRBD1. J was trimmed by 3 bases and V by 5 bases; bases with no gene match: 6. The CDR3 is 15 amino acids. Germline V gene data show CDR1 as SGHVS and CDR2 as FQNEAQ. CDR3 coding DNA: TGTGCCAGCAGCCCCCGGGACAGGCACAATCAGCCCCAGCATTTT. It codes for CASSPRDRHNQPQHF.

Ten or more counts support this clonotype. This chain joins TRBV20-1 and TRBJ2-1, with 7 bases lining up with TRBD1. The germline CDR1 and CDR2 sequences are DFQATT and SNEGSKA (reference sequence). The CDR3 is 13 residues long. V trimming: 4 bases; J trimming: 8 bases; junction bases outside the gene matches: 8. In nucleotides, the CDR3 is TGCAGTGCTACCACAGGGGCAGGGGATGAGCAGTTCTTC. Translation: CSATTGAGDEQFF.

This clonotype showed up many times. J is TRBJ2-5 and V is TRBV20-1; TRBD2 aligns across 10 bases. Germline V CDR1 and CDR2: DFQATT, SNEGSKA (reference sequence). With V trimmed by 0 bases and J by 4 bases, 8 bases remained unmatched. The CDR3 has 16 residues. The CDR3 nucleotides are TGCAGTGCTAGAGACCCGCTAGCGGGAGCCAGAGAGACCCAGTACTTC. Translated: CSARDPLAGARETQYF.

The chain joins TRBV4-3 to TRBJ2-2; D is possibly TRBD2 (6 bases). Trimming took off 2 bases at V and 4 bases at J, with 11 bases between the two ends. Germline V CDR1 and CDR2: LGHNA, YSLEER. The CDR3 totals 15 residues. CDR3 amino acids: CASSQWRDATGELFF. Written as DNA, the CDR3 is TGCGCCAGCAGCCAATGGAGGGATGCCACCGGGGAGCTGTTTTTT.

In this sample, this clonotype turned up a few times. V is TRBV15 and J is TRBJ2-2, with a weak D call TRBD1 (6 bases). Per germline, CDR1 LNHNV and CDR2 YYDKDF (reference sequence). This CDR3 is 15 amino acids long. Trimming took 2 bases from V and 4 from J, leaving 11 bases between them. The CDR3 is CATSRPGATTGELFF. The CDR3 DNA reads TGTGCCACCAGCAGACCAGGGGCTACCACCGGGGAGCTGTTTTTT.